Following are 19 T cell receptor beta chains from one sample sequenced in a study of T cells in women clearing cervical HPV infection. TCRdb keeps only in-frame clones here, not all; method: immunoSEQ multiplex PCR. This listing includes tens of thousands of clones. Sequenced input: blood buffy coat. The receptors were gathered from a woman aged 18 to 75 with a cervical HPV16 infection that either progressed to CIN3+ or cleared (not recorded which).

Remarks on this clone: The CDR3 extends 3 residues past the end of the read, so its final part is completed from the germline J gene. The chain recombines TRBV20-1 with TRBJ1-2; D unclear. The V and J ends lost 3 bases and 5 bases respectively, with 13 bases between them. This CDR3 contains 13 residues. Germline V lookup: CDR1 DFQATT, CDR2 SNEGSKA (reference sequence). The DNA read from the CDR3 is TGCAGTGCTAGGCTGGTGACAAGTTATGGC. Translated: CSARLVTSYG. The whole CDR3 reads CSARLVTSYGYTF.

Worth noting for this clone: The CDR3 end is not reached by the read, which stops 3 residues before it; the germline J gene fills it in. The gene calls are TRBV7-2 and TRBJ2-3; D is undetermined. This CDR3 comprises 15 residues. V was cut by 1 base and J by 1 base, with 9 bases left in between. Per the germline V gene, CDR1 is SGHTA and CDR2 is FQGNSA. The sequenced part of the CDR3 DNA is TGTGCCAGCAGCTTAGTCTCGCTAGGCACAGATACG. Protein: CASSLVSLGTDT. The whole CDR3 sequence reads CASSLVSLGTDTQYF.

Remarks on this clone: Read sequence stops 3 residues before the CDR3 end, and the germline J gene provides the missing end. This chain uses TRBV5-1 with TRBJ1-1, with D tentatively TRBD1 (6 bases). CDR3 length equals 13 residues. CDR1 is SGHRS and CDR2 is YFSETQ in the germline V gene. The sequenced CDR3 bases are TGCGCCAGCAGCTTGGAGACCGGGACAAGG. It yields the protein CASSLETGTR. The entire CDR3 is CASSLETGTRAFF.

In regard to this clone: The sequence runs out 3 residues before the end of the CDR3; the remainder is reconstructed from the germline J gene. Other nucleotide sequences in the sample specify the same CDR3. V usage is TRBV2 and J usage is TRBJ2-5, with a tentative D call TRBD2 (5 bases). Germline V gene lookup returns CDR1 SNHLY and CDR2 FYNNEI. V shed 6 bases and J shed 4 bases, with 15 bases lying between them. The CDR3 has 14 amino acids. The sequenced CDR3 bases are TGTGCCAGCAGCGAGAGGGCCCGAGGAGAGACC. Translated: CASSERARGET. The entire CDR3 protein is CASSERARGETQYF. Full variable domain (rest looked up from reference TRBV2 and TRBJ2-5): EPEVTQTPSHQVTQMGQEVILRCVPISNHLYFYWYRQILGQKVEFLVSFYNNEISEKSEIFDDQFSVERPDGSNFTLKIRSTKLEDSAMYFCASSERARGETQYFGPGTRLLVL.

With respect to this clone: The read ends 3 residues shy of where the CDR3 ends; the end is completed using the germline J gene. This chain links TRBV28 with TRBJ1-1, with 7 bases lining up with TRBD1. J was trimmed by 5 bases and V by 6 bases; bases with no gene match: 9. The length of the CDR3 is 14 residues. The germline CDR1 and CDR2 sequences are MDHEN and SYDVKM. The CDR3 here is CASRPRGRGTEAFF. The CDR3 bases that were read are TGTGCCAGCAGGCCTAGGGGGCGCGGGACTGAA. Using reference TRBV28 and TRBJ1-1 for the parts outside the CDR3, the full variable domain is DVKVTQSSRYLVKRTGEKVFLECVQDMDHENMFWYRQDPGLGLRLIYFSYDVKMKEKGDIPEGYSVSREKKERFSLILESASTNQTSMYLCASRPRGRGTEAFFGQGTRLTVV.

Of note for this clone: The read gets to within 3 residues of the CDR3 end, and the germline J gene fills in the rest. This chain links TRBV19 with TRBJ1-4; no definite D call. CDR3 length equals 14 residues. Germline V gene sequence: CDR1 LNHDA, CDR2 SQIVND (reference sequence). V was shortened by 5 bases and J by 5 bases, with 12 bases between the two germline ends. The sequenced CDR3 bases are TGTGCCAGTAGTGACACGCTAACGAATGAAAAA. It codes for CASSDTLTNEK. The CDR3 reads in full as CASSDTLTNEKLFF.

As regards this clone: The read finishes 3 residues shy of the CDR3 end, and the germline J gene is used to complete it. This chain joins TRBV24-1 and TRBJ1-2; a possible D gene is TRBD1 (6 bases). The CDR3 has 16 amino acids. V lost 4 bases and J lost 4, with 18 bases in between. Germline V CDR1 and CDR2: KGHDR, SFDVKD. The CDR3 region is CATSESRQAGSYGYTF. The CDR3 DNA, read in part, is TGTGCCACCAGTGAATCTAGACAGGCGGGAAGCTATGGC.

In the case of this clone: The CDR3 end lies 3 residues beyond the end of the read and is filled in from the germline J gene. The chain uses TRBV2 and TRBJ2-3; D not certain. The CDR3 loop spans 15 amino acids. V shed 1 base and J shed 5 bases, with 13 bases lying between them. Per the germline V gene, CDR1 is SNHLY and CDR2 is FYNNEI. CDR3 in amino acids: CASSEEFRALDTQYF. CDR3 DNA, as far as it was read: TGTGCCAGCAGTGAAGAGTTTAGGGCCCTAGATACG.

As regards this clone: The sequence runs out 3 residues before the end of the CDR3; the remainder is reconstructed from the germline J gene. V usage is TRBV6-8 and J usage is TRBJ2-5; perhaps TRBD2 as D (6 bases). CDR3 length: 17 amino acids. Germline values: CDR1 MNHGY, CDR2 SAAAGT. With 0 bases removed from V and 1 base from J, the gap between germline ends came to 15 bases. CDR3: CASSYSKASETQETQYF. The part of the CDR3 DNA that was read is TGTGCCAGCAGTTACTCGAAGGCTAGCGAGACCCAAGAGACC.

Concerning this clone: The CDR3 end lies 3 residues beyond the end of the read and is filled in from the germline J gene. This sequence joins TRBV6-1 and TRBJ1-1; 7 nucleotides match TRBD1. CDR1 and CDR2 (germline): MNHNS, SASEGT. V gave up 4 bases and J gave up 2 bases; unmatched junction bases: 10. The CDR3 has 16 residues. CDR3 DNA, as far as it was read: TGTGCCAGCAGTGGGCAGGGGGTGAGGAGAAACACTGAA. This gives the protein CASSGQGVRRNTE. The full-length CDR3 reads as CASSGQGVRRNTEAFF.

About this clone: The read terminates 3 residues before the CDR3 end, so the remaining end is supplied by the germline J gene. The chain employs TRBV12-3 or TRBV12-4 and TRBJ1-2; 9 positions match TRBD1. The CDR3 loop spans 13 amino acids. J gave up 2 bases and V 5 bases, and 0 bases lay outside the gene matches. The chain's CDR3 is CASSGTGNYGYTF. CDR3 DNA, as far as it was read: TGTGCCAGCAGTGGGACAGGGAACTATGGC.

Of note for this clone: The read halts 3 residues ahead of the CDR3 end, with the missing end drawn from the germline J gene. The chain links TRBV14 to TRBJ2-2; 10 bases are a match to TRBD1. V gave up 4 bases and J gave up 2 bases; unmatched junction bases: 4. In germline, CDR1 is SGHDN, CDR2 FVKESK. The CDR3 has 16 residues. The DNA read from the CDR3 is TGTGCCAGCAGCCCGGGACAGGGGTACAACACCGGGGAG. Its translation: CASSPGQGYNTGE. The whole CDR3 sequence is CASSPGQGYNTGELFF.

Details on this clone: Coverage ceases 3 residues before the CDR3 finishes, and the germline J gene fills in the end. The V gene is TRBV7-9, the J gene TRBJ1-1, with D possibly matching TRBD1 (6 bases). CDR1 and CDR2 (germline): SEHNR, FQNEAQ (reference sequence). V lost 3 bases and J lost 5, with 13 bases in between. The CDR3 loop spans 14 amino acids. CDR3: CASSLGQIITEAFF. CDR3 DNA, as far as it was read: TGTGCCAGCAGCTTGGGACAAATCATTACTGAA.

The part of the CDR3 DNA that was read is TGTGCCTGGAGTGTACGCGCAGGGGAGTTTTGGAGCAATCAGCCC. This sequence encodes CAWSVRAGEFWSNQP. The full CDR3 is CAWSVRAGEFWSNQPQHF. V usage is TRBV30 and J usage is TRBJ1-5; tentatively, D is TRBD1 (6 bases). The read gets to within 3 residues of the CDR3 end, and the germline J gene fills in the rest. From germline, CDR1 is GTSNPN and CDR2 SVGIG (reference sequence). The CDR3 has 18 residues. The ends were cut back, 0 bases at V and 1 base at J, with 19 bases in the middle.

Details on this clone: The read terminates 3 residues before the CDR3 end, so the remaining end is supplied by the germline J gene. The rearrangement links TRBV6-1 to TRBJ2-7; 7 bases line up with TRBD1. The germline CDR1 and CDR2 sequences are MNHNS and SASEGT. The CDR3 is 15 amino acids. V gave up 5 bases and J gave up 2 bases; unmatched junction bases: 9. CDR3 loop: CASSKGTESAYEQYF. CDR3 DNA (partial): TGTGCCAGCAGTAAAGGGACAGAATCTGCCTACGAG.

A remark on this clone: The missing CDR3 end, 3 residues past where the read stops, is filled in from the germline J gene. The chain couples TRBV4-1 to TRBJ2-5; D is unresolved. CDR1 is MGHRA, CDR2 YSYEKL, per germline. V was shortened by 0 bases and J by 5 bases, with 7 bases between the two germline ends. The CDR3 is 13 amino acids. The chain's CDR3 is CASSQEGLETQYF. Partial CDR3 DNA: TGCGCCAGCAGCCAAGAAGGGTTGGAGACC.

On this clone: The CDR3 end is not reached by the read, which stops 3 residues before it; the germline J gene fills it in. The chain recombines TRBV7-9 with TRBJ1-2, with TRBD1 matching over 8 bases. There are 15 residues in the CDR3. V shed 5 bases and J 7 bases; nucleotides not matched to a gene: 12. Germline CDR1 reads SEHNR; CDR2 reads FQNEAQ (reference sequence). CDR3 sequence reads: CASSPLLGQAGGYTF. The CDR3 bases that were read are TGTGCCAGCAGCCCCCTGCTGGGACAGGCCGGTGGC. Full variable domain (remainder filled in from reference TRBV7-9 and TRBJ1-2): DTGVSQNPRHKITKRGQNVTFRCDPISEHNRLYWYRQTLGQGPEFLTYFQNEAQLEKSRLLSDRFSAERPKGSFSTLEIQRTEQGDSAMYLCASSPLLGQAGGYTFGSGTRLTVV.

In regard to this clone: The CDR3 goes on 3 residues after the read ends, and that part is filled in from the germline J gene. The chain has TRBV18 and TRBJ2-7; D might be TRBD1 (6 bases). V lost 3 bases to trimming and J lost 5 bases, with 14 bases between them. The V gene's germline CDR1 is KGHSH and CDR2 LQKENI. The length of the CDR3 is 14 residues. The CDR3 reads CASSPMDSFDEQYF. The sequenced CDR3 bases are TGTGCCAGCTCACCGATGGACAGTTTCGACGAG.

The sequenced part of the CDR3 DNA is TGTGCCAGCAGCCATACAACAGGGGATCAGCCC. Amino acid sequence: CASSHTTGDQP. The CDR3 reads in full as CASSHTTGDQPQHF. This chain links TRBV7-9 with TRBJ1-5; 7 bases are a match to TRBD1. The CDR3 extends 3 residues past the end of the read, so its final part is completed from the germline J gene. This CDR3 is built from 14 residues. Germline lookup yields CDR1 SEHNR and CDR2 FQNEAQ (reference sequence). The J segment lost 5 bases and the V segment lost 5 bases, leaving 6 bases of the junction unmatched.